This TCR beta chain was profiled in a study of blood T cell repertoires in COVID-19. Study-wide background: COVID-19 samples from acute and convalescent phases originated in the United States, Italy and Spain. The cDNA or gDNA used as material had been derived from T cells, B-cell-depleted T cells, or PBMCs.

Under the authors' procedure: By means of reference gene primer amplification, nucleated cell counts were estimated. Clones were sequenced by immunoSEQ multiplex PCR, and TCRdb holds only the in-frame ones, with some missing. The V and J calls and clone size are taken from that table; D and trimming were inferred from the DNA. In the table there are around 200,000 clones, about nine tenths of which are singletons. The origin of this receptor is a woman between 45 and 65 years old with acute or convalescent COVID-19. Input material: peripheral blood.

CDR3 residues: CASSQGVQTQYF. CDR3 nucleotides: TGTGCCAGCAGTCAGGGTGTCCAGACCCAGTACTTC. This rearrangement joins TRBV12-3 or TRBV12-4 to TRBJ2-5, with D possibly matching TRBD1 (5 bases). V was shortened by 5 bases and J by 6 bases, with 10 bases between the two germline ends. There are 12 residues in the CDR3.